Sequencing of this TCR beta chain was carried out in a study of T cell responses to AZD1222 COVID-19 vaccine. About the study: Second-dose intervals of approximately 4 or approximately 12 weeks were pooled. The study's findings and limits: There were vaccine-associated CD4 TCRs across spike, dominant at 160-218 and 743-854. Increases in Spike-specific TCR breadth and depth were seen after two AZD1222 doses.

This CDR3 has 12 amino acids. Germline V gene lookup returns CDR1 SGHRS and CDR2 YFSETQ. Trimming left V 4 bases short and J 5 bases short, with 6 bases between. On this clone itself: The antigen remains unidentified.

Only in-frame clones appear in the TCRdb table, and some are missing; sequencing was by immunoSEQ multiplex PCR. The sample includes about 150,000 clones, over 75% seen only once; the top ten take 6.9%. V gene TRBV5-1 combines with J gene TRBJ2-2, with a possible D match to TRBD2 (5 bases). The material sequenced was peripheral blood, taken on day 0 of AZD1222 vaccination. The source is an adult in good health. The CDR3: CASSRGTGELFF. CDR3 in DNA: TGCGCCAGCAGCCGAGGGACCGGGGAGCTGTTTTTT.